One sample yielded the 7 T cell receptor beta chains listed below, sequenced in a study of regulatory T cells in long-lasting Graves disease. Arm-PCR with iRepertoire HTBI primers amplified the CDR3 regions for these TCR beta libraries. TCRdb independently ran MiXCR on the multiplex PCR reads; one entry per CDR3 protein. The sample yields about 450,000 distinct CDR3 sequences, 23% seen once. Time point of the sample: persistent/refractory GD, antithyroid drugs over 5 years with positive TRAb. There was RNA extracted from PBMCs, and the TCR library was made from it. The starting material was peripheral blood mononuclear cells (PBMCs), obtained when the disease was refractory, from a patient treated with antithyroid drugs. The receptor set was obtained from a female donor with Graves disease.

In DNA, the CDR3 is TGTGCCAGCTCGGATGGGGGGACCGATCAGCCCCAGCATTTT. Translating gives CASSDGGTDQPQHF. The rearrangement joins TRBV18 to TRBJ1-5; the D gene is possibly TRBD1 (5 bases). Trimming cost V 6 bases and J 5 bases, with 14 bases left between them. Germline CDR1 reads KGHSH; CDR2 reads LQKENI. The CDR3 is 14 amino acids.

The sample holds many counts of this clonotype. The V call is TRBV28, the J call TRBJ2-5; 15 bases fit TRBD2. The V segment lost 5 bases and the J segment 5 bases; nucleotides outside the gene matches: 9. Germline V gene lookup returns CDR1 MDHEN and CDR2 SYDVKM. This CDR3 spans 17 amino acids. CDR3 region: CASSPGLAGGPGETQYF. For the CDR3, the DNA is TGTGCCAGCAGTCCCGGACTAGCGGGAGGGCCCGGGGAGACCCAGTACTTC.

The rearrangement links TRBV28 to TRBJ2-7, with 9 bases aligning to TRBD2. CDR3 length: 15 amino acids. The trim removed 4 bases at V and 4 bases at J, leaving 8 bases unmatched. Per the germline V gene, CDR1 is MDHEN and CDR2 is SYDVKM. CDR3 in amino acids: CASSWWTSDYYEQYF. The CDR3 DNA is TGTGCCAGCAGTTGGTGGACTAGCGATTATTACGAGCAGTACTTC.

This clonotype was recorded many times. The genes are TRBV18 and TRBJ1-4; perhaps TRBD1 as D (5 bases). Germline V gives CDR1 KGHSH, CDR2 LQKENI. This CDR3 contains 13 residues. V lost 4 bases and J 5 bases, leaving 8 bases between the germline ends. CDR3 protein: CASSLSGNEKLFF. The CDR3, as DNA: TGTGCCAGCTCACTGTCAGGGAATGAAAAACTGTTTTTT.

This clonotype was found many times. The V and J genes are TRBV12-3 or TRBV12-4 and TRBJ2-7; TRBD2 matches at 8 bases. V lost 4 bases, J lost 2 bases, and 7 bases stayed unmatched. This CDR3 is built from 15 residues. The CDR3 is CASSSREGRTYEQYF. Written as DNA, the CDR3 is TGTGCCAGCAGTTCCCGGGAGGGGCGCACCTACGAGCAGTACTTC.

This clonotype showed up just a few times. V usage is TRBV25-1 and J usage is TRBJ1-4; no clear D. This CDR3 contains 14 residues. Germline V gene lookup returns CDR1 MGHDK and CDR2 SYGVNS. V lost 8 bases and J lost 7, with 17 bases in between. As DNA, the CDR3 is TGTGCCAGCCGAGATGGGAAGACTCCTGAAAAACTGTTTTTT. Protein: CASRDGKTPEKLFF.

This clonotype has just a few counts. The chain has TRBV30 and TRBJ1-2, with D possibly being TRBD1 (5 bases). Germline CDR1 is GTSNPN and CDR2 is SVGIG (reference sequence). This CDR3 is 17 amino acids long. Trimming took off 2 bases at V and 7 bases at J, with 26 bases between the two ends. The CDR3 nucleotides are TGTGCCTGGAGTCCCTCCAAGGGTGAGGGACGGCTGCTTGGCTACACCTTC. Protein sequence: CAWSPSKGEGRLLGYTF.